The clone carrying this T cell receptor (beta chain) was counted a single time. Its antigen is unknown. Uncultured naive and memory CD4+ T cells supplied DNA for deep TCR-beta sequencing. Here immunoSEQ multiplex PCR was the method, and the copy in TCRdb shows in-frame clones only, minus some. The sample yields about 68,000 clones, 90% to 95% seen once. This CDR3 has 15 residues. V dropped 4 bases and J dropped 5; count of bases not matched to a gene: 7. The germline CDR1 and CDR2 sequences are LNHDA and SQIVND (reference sequence). This entry comes from a study of CD4 T cells in relation to SARS-CoV-2 and coronaviruses. Study-wide results and limits: SARS-CoV-2-driven expansion was significantly weaker in crossreactive than monoreactive clones. Around two thirds of donors had memory CD4+ clonotypes crossrecognizing SARS-CoV-2 and common cold coronavirus spike. Pre-pandemic and post-infection samples never came from the same donor.

CD4+ T cells from unexposed donors were obtained before the COVID-19 pandemic (2011-2018). The origin of this receptor is a human donor in good health. The specimen was naive CD4+ T cells from PBMCs. The subset here: naive CD4+ T cells isolated by negative enrichment. The genes are TRBV19 and TRBJ2-1; 8 nucleotides align to TRBD1. The CDR3 DNA reads as TGTGCCAGTAGTAGCTGGACAGGGCTCAACAATGAGCAGTTCTTC. Amino acid sequence: CASSSWTGLNNEQFF.